Listed below are T cell receptor beta chains from one sample, sequenced in a study of graft-versus-host responses after intestinal transplantation. Generated by immunoSEQ multiplex PCR, the TCRdb table keeps only in-frame clones and is missing some. The table lists tens of thousands of clones, approximately 96% of them singletons, with about 0.78% in the top ten. Sample: PBMCs, taken 16 days after intestinal transplant. These receptors were taken from a human patient who received an intestinal transplant, so some T cells may come from the graft donor. The CDR3 runs from the conserved cysteine through the conserved F or W. D genes are given only for firm matches. The size entry is marked missing in some rows and otherwise reads once, few, many or a size class.

clone size	V gene	J gene	D gene	CDR3 DNA	CDR3 protein
NA	TRBV5-1	TRBJ1-1	TRBD1	TGCGCCAGCAGCTGGGGCCGGGACAGGGGATTGAACACTGAAGCTTTCTTT	CASSWGRDRGLNTEAFF
NA	TRBV7-2	TRBJ2-7	TRBD2	TGTGCCAGCAGCCCCGGGACTAGCGTTTATTGGGAGCAGTACTTC	CASSPGTSVYWEQYF
NA	TRBV15	TRBJ1-4	NA	TGTGCCACCAGCCCCAGGTGGGCTAATGAAAAACTGTTTTTT	CATSPRWANEKLFF
NA	TRBV30	TRBJ1-5	NA	TGTGCCTGGAGTGCGTATAGCAATCAGCCCCAGCATTTT	CAWSAYSNQPQHF
NA	TRBV15	TRBJ2-7	NA	TGTGCCACCAGCAGAGAGGGGTCCAGGGGTGGGGAGCAGTACTTC	CATSREGSRGGEQYF
once	TRBV5-1	TRBJ2-7	TRBD1	TGCGCCAGCAGCTTTACGACAGGGGCGCCTTACGAGCAGTACTTC	CASSFTTGAPYEQYF
NA	TRBV28	TRBJ2-7	TRBD1	TGTGCCAGCAGTTTGGGCGTTACAGGGGTAAGCGAGCAGTACTTC	CASSLGVTGVSEQYF
NA	TRBV28	TRBJ2-1	TRBD2	TGTGCCAGCAGGGTAGCGGGTCGACGGGTGAATGAGCAGTTCTTC	CASRVAGRRVNEQFF
NA	TRBV6-6	TRBJ2-1	TRBD1	TGTGCCAGCAGTTGGGGGACAGGGGAGGACAATGAGCAGTTCTTC	CASSWGTGEDNEQFF
once	TRBV7-8	TRBJ2-7	TRBD1	TGTGCCAGCGGACAGGGAGAAAACGAGCAGTACTTC	CASGQGENEQYF
NA	TRBV9	TRBJ2-1	TRBD2	TGTGCCAGCAGCGTTAGCGGGAGCTCCTACAATGAGCAGTTCTTC	CASSVSGSSYNEQFF
NA	TRBV10-2	TRBJ2-5	NA	TGCGCCGGGGGGTCGGGGGGCTCGAAAGAGACCCAGTACTTC	CAGGSGGSKETQYF
once	TRBV4-1	TRBJ2-1	TRBD2	TGCGCCAGCAGCACTAGCGGGAGTACCTACAATGAGCAGTTCTTC	CASSTSGSTYNEQFF
few	TRBV27	TRBJ1-5	NA	TGTGCCAGCAGCCCCCTGGGGGAATATAGCAATCAGCCCCAGCATTTT	CASSPLGEYSNQPQHF
NA	TRBV28	TRBJ2-3	NA	TGTGCCAGCGGGTGGGGCGGGACTAGCACAGATACGCAGTATTTT	CASGWGGTSTDTQYF
few	TRBV25-1	TRBJ2-5	NA	TGTGCCAGCAGTGAATATGGGGAGACCCAGTACTTC	CASSEYGETQYF
NA	TRBV15	TRBJ1-1	TRBD1	TGTGCCACCAGCAGAGGGTGGACAGGGGCCACTGAAGCTTTCTTT	CATSRGWTGATEAFF
NA	TRBV30	TRBJ2-3	TRBD1	TGTGCCTGGAGTCTCGGACAGGGTACAGATACGCAGTATTTT	CAWSLGQGTDTQYF
NA	TRBV4-1	TRBJ2-3	TRBD2	TGCGCCAGCAGCCAAGAGGGACTAGCGATCAGCACAGATACGCAGTATTTT	CASSQEGLAISTDTQYF
NA	TRBV28	TRBJ1-2	NA	TGTGCCAGCAGACCACCTGGGGGGATGGATGGCTACACCTTC	CASRPPGGMDGYTF
NA	TRBV5-6	TRBJ2-4	NA	TGTGCCAGCAGTTGGACGGGACAAAACATTCAGTACTTC	CASSWTGQNIQYF
NA	TRBV9	TRBJ2-7	NA	TGTGCCAGCAGCGTCCGTATGAGTGACGAGCAGTACTTC	CASSVRMSDEQYF
NA	TRBV28	TRBJ2-5	NA	TGTGCCAGCAGTTGGTTGCTCCTGACGGTGGGTCAAGAGACCCAGTACTTC	CASSWLLLTVGQETQYF
NA	TRBV6-1	TRBJ2-7	TRBD2	TGTGCCAGCCGGGTTTGGACTAGCGGTAGAGACGAGCAGTACTTC	CASRVWTSGRDEQYF
NA	TRBV9	TRBJ2-1	TRBD1	TGTGCCAGCAGCGCCGACAGGGGCTTCTACAATGAGCAGTTCTTC	CASSADRGFYNEQFF
NA	TRBV5-1	TRBJ2-3	TRBD2	TGCGCCAGCAGCGGCGGGACTAGCGGGTCCACAGATACGCAGTATTTT	CASSGGTSGSTDTQYF
once	TRBV4-1	TRBJ2-7	NA	TGCGCCAGCAGCTTACAGGAGGGAACGACCTCCTACGAGCAGTACTTC	CASSLQEGTTSYEQYF
NA	TRBV27	TRBJ2-6	NA	TGTGCCAGCAGGGCACGGTCTGGGGCCAACGTCCTGACTTTC	CASRARSGANVLTF
NA	TRBV14	TRBJ2-7	NA	TGTGCCAGCAGCCAAGGACAGAACAGGACGTCGAAGGGAAACAACTACGAGCAGTACTTC	CASSQGQNRTSKGNNYEQYF
once	TRBV14	TRBJ2-7	NA	TGTGCCAGCAGCCTGGGTATGCGCTACGAGCAGTACTTC	CASSLGMRYEQYF
NA	TRBV19	TRBJ2-1	TRBD2	TGTGCCAGTAGTATGACTAGCGGACCCTACAATGAGCAGTTCTTC	CASSMTSGPYNEQFF
NA	TRBV9	TRBJ2-7	NA	TGTGCCAGCAGCGTAGAGGAGACAGGACGCTCCGAGCAGTACTTC	CASSVEETGRSEQYF
NA	TRBV5-4	TRBJ1-6	NA	TGTGCCAGCAGCCGGGACGGGTTGGCTTCACCCCTCCACTTT	CASSRDGLASPLHF